These T cell receptor beta chains were read from a single sample in a study of cytomegalovirus exposure and HLA in healthy donors. Here immunoSEQ multiplex PCR was the method, and the copy in TCRdb shows in-frame clones only, minus some. Counted here are roughly 180,000 clones, approximately 73% occurring once; the ten biggest clones make up roughly 2.5%. Specimen: PBMCs. The source is a woman aged 30 to 39 in good health and CMV-seropositive. Each CDR3 is given with its conserved first and last residue. A D gene is named only where the DNA matches it firmly. Only some rows state a clone size, as once, few, many or a class for expanded clones.

V gene,J gene,clone size,D gene,CDR3 DNA,CDR3 protein
TRBV10-3,TRBJ1-3,.,.,TGTGCCATCAGTGAGGGAGACAACACCATATATTTT,CAISEGDNTIYF
TRBV29-1,TRBJ2-3,.,TRBD2,TGCAGCGTCGGACTAGCGCGGGCAGATACGCAGTATTTT,CSVGLARADTQYF
TRBV29-1,TRBJ2-4,.,TRBD1,TGCAGCGTTGTCAGGACAGGGGGCGCATCCCCAAACATTCAGTACTTC,CSVVRTGGASPNIQYF
TRBV6-5,TRBJ2-7,.,.,TGTGCCAGCAGTCTTGGACAGAGCGAGCAGTACTTC,CASSLGQSEQYF
TRBV5-1,TRBJ2-7,.,TRBD2,TGCGCCAGCAGCTTGGGCCCTAGCGGGGGGCTCTCCGCCTACGAGCAGTACTTC,CASSLGPSGGLSAYEQYF
TRBV5-4,TRBJ2-5,once,TRBD2,TGTGCCAGCCGGGGTGGCGGGGGGCCTGGGGAGACCCAGTACTTC,CASRGGGGPGETQYF
TRBV9,TRBJ2-5,.,.,TGTGCCAGCAGCGTAGTCCAGGGGGAGACCCAGTACTTC,CASSVVQGETQYF
TRBV5-1,TRBJ2-1,.,TRBD2,TGCGCCAGCAGCTTGGCGGTGGGACTAGCGGGCTACAATGAGCAGTTCTTC,CASSLAVGLAGYNEQFF
TRBV4-1,TRBJ1-2,.,.,TGCGCCAGCAGCCAAGAAGCCGAGTTGAGGGGCTACACCTTC,CASSQEAELRGYTF
TRBV10-1,TRBJ1-3,.,.,TGCGCCAGCAGTGAATCCGCTGGAAACACCATATATTTT,CASSESAGNTIYF
TRBV29-1,TRBJ1-2,few,TRBD1,TGCAGCGTTGAGAGGGGACAGGGGCACTATGGCTACACCTTC,CSVERGQGHYGYTF
TRBV5-6,TRBJ1-4,.,.,TGTGCCAGCAGCGAGGGACTGAAGAATGAAAAACTGTTTTTT,CASSEGLKNEKLFF
TRBV18,TRBJ2-3,.,TRBD2,TGTGCCAGCTCACACACTAGCGTAGATACGCAGTATTTT,CASSHTSVDTQYF
TRBV18,TRBJ1-6,.,TRBD1,TGTGCCAGCAGACCGACCGGGACAGGAGATTCACCCCTCCACTTT,CASRPTGTGDSPLHF
TRBV7-9,TRBJ2-3,.,TRBD2,TGTGCCAGCAGCGATGGGACTAGCGTTGTGACAGATACGCAGTATTTT,CASSDGTSVVTDTQYF
TRBV5-1,TRBJ2-3,.,TRBD1,TGCGCCAGCAGCTTGGAGGGGGCGACAGATACGCAGTATTTT,CASSLEGATDTQYF
TRBV9,TRBJ2-2,once,.,TGTGCCAGCAGCGTAGACGCAGGGCCCGGGGAGCTGTTTTTT,CASSVDAGPGELFF
TRBV27,TRBJ2-6,.,TRBD1,TGTGCCAGCAGCCCGGGACAGTTTCGCTCTGGGGCCAACGTCCTGACTTTC,CASSPGQFRSGANVLTF
TRBV11-2,TRBJ2-1,.,TRBD2,TGTGCCAGCAGCTCGCCAGGTAGCGGGGGCCCTTACAATGAGCAGTTCTTC,CASSSPGSGGPYNEQFF
TRBV6-1,TRBJ2-7,.,TRBD2,TGTGCCAGCACGAGCGGGGGGCAATACGAGCAGTACTTC,CASTSGGQYEQYF
TRBV6-1,TRBJ2-7,.,.,TGTGCCAGCAGACAGGGAACGGCCCACGAGCAGTACTTC,CASRQGTAHEQYF
TRBV19,TRBJ2-1,.,TRBD2,TGTGCCAGTAGTATCCCCCAACGGACTAGCGGGCTAGGCAATGAGCAGTTCTTC,CASSIPQRTSGLGNEQFF
TRBV19,TRBJ2-7,.,TRBD1,TGTGCCAGTAGCCGGACAGGGGGCACGACCTACGAGCAGTACTTC,CASSRTGGTTYEQYF
TRBV11-3,TRBJ2-2,once,TRBD1,TGTGCCAGCAGCTACGTGACAGGGGGCGCCGGGGAGCTGTTTTTT,CASSYVTGGAGELFF
TRBV10-3,TRBJ2-3,.,.,TGTGCCATCAGTGCGGCGGGGGCGATCACAGATACGCAGTATTTT,CAISAAGAITDTQYF
TRBV5-1,TRBJ1-4,.,.,TGCGCCAGCAGCGTGCGAAACGCTAATGAAAAACTGTTTTTT,CASSVRNANEKLFF
TRBV11-2,TRBJ2-3,.,.,TGTGCCAGCAGCTTCAACACAGATACGCAGTATTTT,CASSFNTDTQYF
TRBV19,TRBJ2-4,few,TRBD2,TGTGCCAGTAAGAGGCGGGGGGTAAACATTCAGTACTTC,CASKRRGVNIQYF
TRBV10-3,TRBJ2-2,.,.,TGTGCCATCACCGCGCCTAGCGATGGCGGGGAGCTGTTTTTT,CAITAPSDGGELFF
TRBV5-4,TRBJ2-2,.,TRBD1,TGTGCCAGCAGCTTGCCCCGGACAGGGGGCACCGGGGAGCTGTTTTTT,CASSLPRTGGTGELFF
TRBV27,TRBJ2-3,once,TRBD2,TGTGCCAGCAGTTTAGAGGCTAGCGGGGGGAGGAGTACAGATACGCAGTATTTT,CASSLEASGGRSTDTQYF
TRBV5-1,TRBJ2-5,.,TRBD2,TGCGCCAGCTCAATAGCGGGGAGACAAGAGACCCAGTACTTC,CASSIAGRQETQYF
TRBV7-3,TRBJ1-1,.,.,TGTGCCAGCAGCTCGCGTTCCAGGGGCACTGAAGCTTTCTTT,CASSSRSRGTEAFF
TRBV11-2,TRBJ2-7,.,.,TGTGCCAGCAGCTTTGGACAGCCTGGTGCCTACGAGCAGTACTTC,CASSFGQPGAYEQYF
TRBV2,TRBJ1-5,.,TRBD1,TGTGCCAGCAGCGGCACAGGGGCCAATCAGCCCCAGCATTTT,CASSGTGANQPQHF
TRBV5-1,TRBJ2-2,.,.,TGCGCCAGCAGCTCGGGACACAACACCGGGGAGCTGTTTTTT,CASSSGHNTGELFF
TRBV30,TRBJ1-5,.,.,TGTGCCTGGAGTGTCAGGGGAGGGCAGCCCCAGCATTTT,CAWSVRGGQPQHF
TRBV5-5,TRBJ2-1,.,.,TGTGCCAGCAGCTTGATACTCCACAATGAGCAGTTCTTC,CASSLILHNEQFF
TRBV6-4,TRBJ2-7,.,.,TGTGCCAGCAGTGACTCGGCAGACAACCTGTACGAGCAGTACTTC,CASSDSADNLYEQYF
TRBV5-1,TRBJ2-7,.,.,TGCGCCAGCCGCCCGGGGGTTTCAGGACACGAGCAGTACTTC,CASRPGVSGHEQYF
TRBV4-2,TRBJ2-2,.,.,TGTGCCAGCAGCCAAGAGATAACAAGGGAGCTGTTTTTT,CASSQEITRELFF